Each of the 25 T cell receptor beta chains below was sequenced from the same sample in a study of T cells after yellow fever vaccination. TCRdb recomputed calls from the 5' RACE reads with MiXCR, one row per CDR3 protein. The sample has 96,000 or so distinct CDR3 sequences; almost 9% are singletons. Sample: CD8+ T cells not binding an NS4B(214-222) dextramer, sorted from PBMCs, taken more than 13 days after the first yellow fever vaccination. The receptors derive from a man aged 18 to 30 who received the YFV17D yellow fever vaccine.

This clonotype was seen a few times. V and J are TRBV10-3 and TRBJ2-1; D is uncertain. The V gene lost 8 bases and the J gene lost 6 bases, with 8 bases spanning the gap. Germline assignment: CDR1 ENHRY and CDR2 SYGVKD. The CDR3 covers 11 residues. This CDR3 reads CAIRRSNEQFF. DNA of the CDR3: TGTGCCATCCGAAGGAGCAATGAGCAGTTCTTC.

This clonotype was picked up a small number of times. The chain links TRBV6-2 or TRBV6-3 to TRBJ2-5; D not resolved. Per the germline V gene, CDR1 is MNHEY and CDR2 is SVGEGT. V dropped 6 bases and J dropped 2 bases, with 22 bases sitting between them. CDR3 length equals 17 residues. The CDR3 spells CASSLLLEDPYQETQYF. DNA for the CDR3: TGTGCCAGCAGCCTTCTATTAGAGGACCCTTATCAAGAGACCCAGTACTTC.

This clonotype occurred many times. The J gene is TRBJ1-1, the V gene TRBV12-3 or TRBV12-4; D is possibly TRBD1 (6 bases). There are 15 residues in the CDR3. V lost 5 bases, J lost 1 base, and 14 bases lay in between. CDR3 amino acids: CASSPTPTGNTEAFF. In DNA, the CDR3 is TGTGCCAGCAGTCCGACCCCGACAGGGAACACTGAAGCTTTCTTT.

CDR3 region: CASGNRGEPLHF. The CDR3 DNA is TGTGCCAGCGGAAACAGGGGGGAACCCCTCCACTTT. This rearrangement joins TRBV4-2 to TRBJ1-6; 8 nucleotides match TRBD1. V lost 8 bases to trimming and J lost 12 bases; unmatched junction nucleotides: 6. Germline loops: CDR1 LGHNA, CDR2 YNFKEQ. This CDR3 contains 12 residues.

V and J are TRBV4-1 and TRBJ2-1; D is unresolved. V gave up 4 bases and J gave up 0 bases, with 7 bases separating them. Germline CDR1 and CDR2: MGHRA and YSYEKL. The CDR3 covers 14 residues. This CDR3 is CASSPDFSYNEQFF. In DNA form, the CDR3 reads TGCGCCAGCAGCCCAGACTTCTCCTACAATGAGCAGTTCTTC.

This clonotype showed up just once. A much larger clone differs by one base, so this may be a read error. The chain joins TRBV15 to TRBJ2-1; TRBD2 agrees at 8 bases. V lost 5 bases and J lost 6; bases outside the gene matches: 9. In germline, CDR1 is LNHNV, CDR2 YYDKDF (reference sequence). CDR3 length: 15 residues. The CDR3 DNA is TGTGCCACCAGCGGATTAGCGGGACACCCCAATGAGCAGTTCTTC. Encoded protein: CATSGLAGHPNEQFF.

This clonotype has just a few counts. The rearrangement links TRBV4-2 to TRBJ2-2, with TRBD2 identical over 8 bases. This CDR3 region has 18 residues. The germline gives CDR1 LGHNA, CDR2 YNFKEQ. Unmatched junction bases numbered 10, after V lost 0 bases and J lost 4 bases. CDR3 in amino acids: CASSQDSTSGGLTGELFF. The DNA of the CDR3 is TGTGCCAGCAGCCAAGATTCTACTAGCGGAGGACTCACCGGGGAGCTGTTTTTT.

This clonotype was found many times. The genes are TRBV7-9 and TRBJ2-7; unclear D gene. This CDR3 is built from 13 residues. Deletions cut 5 bases from V and 6 bases from J, with 14 bases between. Germline V gives CDR1 SEHNR, CDR2 FQNEAQ (reference sequence). CDR3 nucleotides: TGTGCCAGCAGCCTTGCTGGTCTTGCCGAGCAGTACGTC. As protein: CASSLAGLAEQYV.

This chain links TRBV27 with TRBJ1-2; 7 bases align to TRBD1. The CDR3 length is 14 residues. V lost 5 bases and J lost 3; bases outside the gene matches: 6. Germline values: CDR1 MNHEY, CDR2 SMNVEV (reference sequence). The CDR3 is CASSPRDSYYGYTF. The CDR3 DNA sequence: TGTGCCAGCAGTCCCCGGGACAGCTACTATGGCTACACCTTC.

A few counts support this clonotype. The chain carries TRBV3-1 and TRBJ2-6; D perhaps matches TRBD1 (6 bases). The CDR3 contains 21 residues. Per germline, CDR1 LGHDT and CDR2 YNNKEL (reference sequence). V lost 2 bases and J 0 bases, leaving 23 bases between the germline ends. The CDR3: CASSQILGGRSPLSGANVLTF. DNA for the CDR3: TGTGCCAGCAGCCAAATACTTGGGGGCCGCTCCCCTCTCTCTGGGGCCAACGTCCTGACTTTC.

The chain employs TRBV7-3 and TRBJ2-2; possible D gene TRBD1, 6 bases. Trimming took 5 bases from V and 3 from J, leaving 13 bases between them. The CDR3 has 15 amino acids. Germline CDR1 SGHTA, CDR2 FQGTGA. CDR3 loop: CASSRVRGDTGELFF. The DNA for the CDR3 is TGTGCCAGCAGCCGTGTCAGGGGTGACACCGGGGAGCTGTTTTTT.

This clonotype was detected many times. The rearrangement joins TRBV12-3 or TRBV12-4 to TRBJ2-2; D remains unclear. This CDR3 comprises 13 residues. The V end lost 6 bases, the J end lost 4 bases, and 9 bases lay between the germline ends. The CDR3 here is CASSHTSTGELFF. DNA for the CDR3: TGTGCCAGCAGCCACACTTCCACCGGGGAGCTGTTTTTT.

This clonotype was found a few times. The V call is TRBV11-1, the J call TRBJ2-5; TRBD2 matches 8 bases. There are 18 residues in the CDR3. Looked up from germline, CDR1 is SGHAT and CDR2 is FQDESV (reference sequence). The J segment lost 2 bases and the V segment lost 5 bases, leaving 16 bases of the junction unmatched. CDR3 sequence: CASSTSPGAGEPQETQYF. The DNA for the CDR3 is TGTGCCAGCAGCACCAGTCCCGGAGCGGGGGAACCACAAGAGACCCAGTACTTC.

The chain joins TRBV9 to TRBJ2-7; a possible D gene is TRBD1 (5 bases). CDR3 length equals 15 residues. CDR1 is SGDLS, CDR2 YYNGEE, per germline. The V end lost 0 bases, the J end lost 1 base, and 11 bases lay between the germline ends. The CDR3 DNA reads TGTGCCAGCAGCGTAGATGAGACAGTATCCTACGAGCAGTACTTC. Encoded protein: CASSVDETVSYEQYF.

This sequence joins TRBV7-6 and TRBJ2-5; 7 positions match TRBD1. This CDR3 is built from 11 residues. The germline V gene encodes CDR1 SGHVS and CDR2 FNYEAQ. V trimming: 5 bases; J trimming: 13 bases; junction bases outside the gene matches: 7. CDR3 sequence reads: CASSTGDPPYF. The CDR3 nucleotides are TGTGCCAGCAGCACAGGGGATCCCCCGTACTTC.

The chain carries TRBV5-5 and TRBJ2-1; 10 bases align to TRBD1. The length of the CDR3 is 16 residues. Trimming at V came to 4 bases and at J to 2 bases, leaving 6 bases not matched to a gene. Germline loops: CDR1 SGHKS, CDR2 YYEKEE (reference sequence). Written as DNA, the CDR3 is TGTGCCAGCAGCCCCGGACAGGGGGGCCCCTACAATGAGCAGTTCTTC. Translating it yields CASSPGQGGPYNEQFF.

The sample holds a few counts of this clonotype. The V and J genes are TRBV27 and TRBJ1-6, with 9 nucleotides matching TRBD1. With 7 bases clipped from V and 12 bases from J, the junction kept 13 bases outside the gene matches. Germline V lookup: CDR1 MNHEY, CDR2 SMNVEV (reference sequence). This CDR3 has 15 residues. The CDR3 protein is CASTLLGGTGRPLHF. CDR3 in DNA: TGTGCCAGCACCCTCCTAGGAGGGACAGGGAGACCCCTCCACTTT.

V is TRBV20-1 and J is TRBJ1-2; D uncertain. Looked up from germline, CDR1 is DFQATT and CDR2 is SNEGSKA (reference sequence). Trimming cost V 0 bases and J 9 bases, with 14 bases left between them. The CDR3 length is 13 residues. For the CDR3, the DNA is TGCAGTGCTAGAGATTTACAGCTTCTCAGCTACACCTTC. It translates to CSARDLQLLSYTF.

At least ten counts were recorded for this clonotype. This chain links TRBV24-1 with TRBJ2-5; possible D gene TRBD1, 5 bases. V gave up 3 bases and J gave up 5 bases, with 15 bases separating them. The CDR3 has 15 residues. Per germline, CDR1 KGHDR and CDR2 SFDVKD. DNA for the CDR3: TGTGCCACCAGTGATACAAAGGGGTTGGATGAGACCCAGTACTTC. Translation: CATSDTKGLDETQYF.

The V gene is TRBV6-5, the J gene TRBJ2-2; 8 nucleotides align to TRBD2. Germline lookup yields CDR1 MNHEY and CDR2 SVGAGI. V was clipped by 2 bases and J by 1 base; unmatched bases: 9. The length of the CDR3 is 18 residues. The CDR3 DNA is TGTGCCAGCAGTTACGGGCGGGGGGCCTATCTGAACACCGGGGAGCTGTTTTTT. Translating gives CASSYGRGAYLNTGELFF.

This clonotype showed up just a few times. The chain is built from TRBV4-2 and TRBJ2-7, with D possibly TRBD2 on 5 matching bases. Germline lookup yields CDR1 LGHNA and CDR2 YNFKEQ. V was cut by 0 bases and J by 0 bases, with 9 bases left in between. This CDR3 has 15 amino acids. The CDR3 DNA sequence: TGTGCCAGCAGCCAAGAGGAGGCTGACTCCTACGAGCAGTACTTC. Protein product: CASSQEEADSYEQYF.

This clonotype was seen only a few times. The chain carries TRBV27 and TRBJ1-2; the match to TRBD1 covers 8 bases. This CDR3 is built from 13 residues. The germline CDR1 and CDR2 sequences are MNHEY and SMNVEV (reference sequence). Trimming at V came to 8 bases and at J to 3 bases, leaving 5 bases not matched to a gene. The CDR3 is CASGDRGDYGYTF. The CDR3 region has the DNA TGTGCCAGCGGCGACAGGGGTGACTATGGCTACACCTTC.

The DNA for the CDR3 is TGTGCCACTGGCCATCGAACGGGACATAGAAAATCCTACGAGCAGTACGTC. Amino acid sequence: CATGHRTGHRKSYEQYV. This chain joins TRBV14 and TRBJ2-7, with a weak D call TRBD1 (6 bases). V was cut by 10 bases and J by 1 base, with 26 bases left in between. CDR1 and CDR2 (germline): SGHDN, FVKESK. The length of the CDR3 is 17 residues.

The CDR3 protein is CASSLAPTGVHEQYV. The CDR3 DNA is TGTGCCAGCAGTTTAGCTCCGACAGGGGTCCACGAGCAGTACGTC. J is TRBJ2-7 and V is TRBV27, with 8 bases that match TRBD1. Trimming cost V 2 bases and J 5 bases; bases outside gene matches: 8. The germline gives CDR1 MNHEY, CDR2 SMNVEV (reference sequence). The CDR3 extends over 15 amino acids.

This clonotype was seen repeatedly, ten times or more. The chain has TRBV6-5 and TRBJ2-3, with TRBD2 as a possible D gene (5 bases). Germline CDR1 MNHEY, CDR2 SVGAGI. The ends were cut back, 7 bases at V and 5 bases at J, with 13 bases in the middle. The CDR3 totals 13 residues. The CDR3 nucleotides are TGTGCCAGCACCGGAGGTTCATTAGATACGCAGTATTTT. This gives the protein CASTGGSLDTQYF.